The 3 T cell receptor beta chains given below trace back to one sample, sequenced in a study of cytomegalovirus exposure and HLA in healthy donors. The primer mix had 60 Vbeta and 13 Jbeta primers. Measured with immunoSEQ multiplex PCR; TCRdb has only the in-frame clones, and not every one. Found here are 170,000 or so clones; the top ten clones hold 2.1%. Source material: PBMCs. Receptors originate from a young man in good health and CMV-seronegative.

This chain uses TRBV6-1 with TRBJ1-1; D is undetermined. CDR1 and CDR2 (germline): MNHNS, SASEGT. V was trimmed by 7 bases and J by 1 base, leaving 10 bases between them. This CDR3 comprises 13 residues. CDR3 in DNA: TGTGCCAGCACCATTCTAAAGAACACTGAAGCTTTCTTT. Amino acids: CASTILKNTEAFF.

The V call is TRBV6-1, the J call TRBJ2-7; the match to TRBD2 covers 12 bases. The trim removed 4 bases at V and 0 bases at J, leaving 1 base unmatched. Per the germline V gene, CDR1 is MNHNS and CDR2 is SASEGT. CDR3 length equals 15 residues. DNA for the CDR3: TGTGCCAGCAGTGGACTAGCGGGGGTCTCCTACGAGCAGTACTTC. Amino acids: CASSGLAGVSYEQYF.

The chain recombines TRBV19 with TRBJ1-1; 9 nucleotides agree with TRBD1. Germline lookup yields CDR1 LNHDA and CDR2 SQIVND (reference sequence). There are 13 residues in the CDR3. Losses at the gene ends were 6 bases for V and 5 bases for J; bases not matched to a gene: 4. The CDR3 spells CASRDRGRTEAFF. Written as DNA, the CDR3 is TGTGCCAGTAGGGACAGGGGAAGGACTGAAGCTTTCTTT.